These 25 T cell receptor beta chains originate from one sample sequenced in a study of cytomegalovirus exposure and HLA in healthy donors. Some clones are missing from TCRdb's copy, which holds only in-frame ones; the method was immunoSEQ multiplex PCR. The sample yields more than 65,000 clones, 96% seen once. Sequencing input: PBMCs. All receptors derive from a woman aged 18 to 35 in good health and CMV-seronegative.

The chain joins TRBV6-6 to TRBJ1-1; D is possibly TRBD1 (6 bases). The ends were cut back, 2 bases at V and 6 bases at J, with 16 bases in the middle. The CDR3 contains 15 residues. Germline CDR1 MNHNY, CDR2 SVGAGI (reference sequence). The CDR3 nucleotides read TGTGCCAGCAGTTACCCCACCCAGGGGATGTCTGAAGCTTTCTTT. This codes for CASSYPTQGMSEAFF.

The chain recombines TRBV7-6 with TRBJ2-7; D is unresolved. The germline V and J ends were trimmed by 5 bases and 1 base, with 12 bases remaining between them. From germline, CDR1 is SGHVS and CDR2 FNYEAQ. The CDR3 length is 14 residues. In DNA, the CDR3 is TGTGCCAGCAGCCGAGGTTACGGGTCCTACGAGCAGTACTTC. The encoded protein is CASSRGYGSYEQYF.

The CDR3 reads CASSIGIHEQYF. As DNA, the CDR3 is TGTGCCAGTAGTATCGGTATCCACGAGCAGTACTTC. This sequence joins TRBV19 and TRBJ2-7; D remains unclear. V was cut by 3 bases and J by 5 bases, with 8 bases left in between. Germline V gene lookup returns CDR1 LNHDA and CDR2 SQIVND (reference sequence). The CDR3 has 12 residues.

The chain joins TRBV9 to TRBJ2-1; 7 bases map to TRBD2. The length of the CDR3 is 20 residues. V lost 3 bases, J lost 3 bases, and 21 bases stayed unmatched. Germline CDR1 SGDLS, CDR2 YYNGEE. The CDR3 spells CASSGRLADYHIAGYNEQFF. The CDR3 DNA is TGTGCCAGCAGCGGCCGACTAGCCGATTATCATATTGCGGGCTACAATGAGCAGTTCTTC.

This clone was found a few times. The chain joins TRBV18 to TRBJ1-1; TRBD1 might be the D (5 bases). The CDR3 is 13 residues long. The V gene's germline CDR1 is KGHSH and CDR2 LQKENI. V was cut by 2 bases and J by 6 bases, with 10 bases left in between. The CDR3 DNA follows: TGTGCCAGCTCACCAGTGGAGGGGTCTGAAGCTTTCTTT. This gives the protein CASSPVEGSEAFF.

In this sample, this clone turned up once. This chain links TRBV18 with TRBJ2-7; 8 nucleotides align to TRBD1. The CDR3 loop spans 14 amino acids. Germline V gene lookup returns CDR1 KGHSH and CDR2 LQKENI. V was clipped by 5 bases and J by 5 bases; unmatched bases: 8. Here the CDR3 reads CASSTNRGTHEQYF. In DNA, the CDR3 is TGTGCCAGCTCAACGAACAGGGGGACCCACGAGCAGTACTTC.

CDR3: CAITPSWGSGSTDTQYF. The DNA of the CDR3 is TGTGCCATAACGCCGAGTTGGGGTAGCGGGAGCACAGATACGCAGTATTTT. V gene TRBV10-3 combines with J gene TRBJ2-3; 7 bases agree with TRBD2. Germline V gene lookup returns CDR1 ENHRY and CDR2 SYGVKD. This CDR3 region has 17 residues. V was pared by 9 bases and J by 0 bases, with 15 bases of the junction left unmatched.

This clone was seen once. The chain is built from TRBV28 and TRBJ2-7; 14 bases are shared with TRBD2. The V segment lost 5 bases and the J segment 0 bases; nucleotides outside the gene matches: 6. Germline assignment: CDR1 MDHEN and CDR2 SYDVKM. This CDR3 is 17 amino acids long. The CDR3 sequence: CASSPTSGRVLSYEQYF. The CDR3 DNA is TGTGCCAGCAGTCCGACTAGCGGGAGGGTCCTCTCCTACGAGCAGTACTTC.

This clone was seen only a few times. The rearrangement joins TRBV28 to TRBJ1-2, with TRBD1 matching 7 bases. This CDR3 comprises 14 residues. CDR1 is MDHEN and CDR2 is SYDVKM in the germline V gene. Trimming at V came to 7 bases and at J to 2 bases, leaving 7 bases not matched to a gene. CDR3 sequence reads: CASTPATGNYGYTF. CDR3 bases: TGTGCCAGCACCCCCGCGACAGGGAACTATGGCTACACCTTC.

The genes are TRBV9 and TRBJ1-1, with D unclear. Trimming removed 3 bases from V and 7 bases from J, with 10 bases in between. The CDR3 is 12 amino acids. CDR1 is SGDLS, CDR2 YYNGEE, per germline. CDR3: CASSGQRGEAFF. The CDR3 DNA follows: TGTGCCAGCAGCGGGCAGAGAGGTGAAGCTTTCTTT.

This sequence joins TRBV28 and TRBJ2-1, with 7 bases matching TRBD1. Trimming cost V 7 bases and J 6 bases; bases outside gene matches: 12. The germline CDR1 and CDR2 sequences are MDHEN and SYDVKM. This CDR3 spans 15 amino acids. The CDR3 spells CASTYRQGASNEQFF. For the CDR3, the DNA is TGTGCCAGCACCTACCGACAGGGAGCGAGCAATGAGCAGTTCTTC.

This CDR3 is CASSPLAGGPPDTQYF. The CDR3, as DNA: TGTGCCAGCAGCCCGCTAGCGGGAGGGCCTCCAGATACGCAGTATTTT. This chain joins TRBV9 and TRBJ2-3; 12 bases align to TRBD2. The junction had 7 bases not matched to a gene; V was cut back by 4 bases and J by 4 bases. Germline values: CDR1 SGDLS, CDR2 YYNGEE. The CDR3 totals 16 residues. The full variable domain, rest sourced from reference TRBV9 and TRBJ2-3, is DSGVTQTPKHLITATGQRVTLRCSPRSGDLSVYWYQQSLDQGLQFLIQYYNGEERAKGNILERFSAQQFPDLHSELNLSSLELGDSALYFCASSPLAGGPPDTQYFGPGTRLTVL.

The CDR3 sequence: CASSRLGDTQYF. The CDR3 region has the DNA TGTGCCAGCAGTCGACTAGGGGATACGCAGTATTTT. The chain employs TRBV27 and TRBJ2-3; TRBD2 is a possible D gene (6 bases). The germline V and J ends were trimmed by 5 bases and 6 bases, with 9 bases remaining between them. The CDR3 covers 12 residues. Germline lookup yields CDR1 MNHEY and CDR2 SMNVEV (reference sequence).

The V call is TRBV6-5, the J call TRBJ2-6, with D hard to call. The germline V and J ends were trimmed by 2 bases and 2 bases, with 7 bases remaining between them. This CDR3 region has 15 residues. CDR1 and CDR2 (germline): MNHEY, SVGAGI. The CDR3 DNA reads TGTGCCAGCAGTTACGTAACAGCTGGGGCCAACGTCCTGACTTTC. Its translation: CASSYVTAGANVLTF.

This clone is categorized as medium-sized (0.01 to 0.1%). The rearrangement uses TRBV5-4 and TRBJ1-2; possible D gene TRBD1, 5 bases. Germline assignment: CDR1 SGHNT and CDR2 YYREEE (reference sequence). The CDR3 extends over 14 amino acids. Trimming removed 7 bases from V and 7 bases from J, with 20 bases in between. The CDR3 bases are TGTGCCAGCTCGTGGGCGCCGCAGGGTCCTGGCTACACCTTC. Translation gives CASSWAPQGPGYTF.

The chain has TRBV6-5 and TRBJ2-7; no clear D. V was clipped by 0 bases and J by 0 bases, with 12 bases between them. This CDR3 has 16 residues. Germline V lookup: CDR1 MNHEY, CDR2 SVGAGI. The CDR3 DNA reads TGTGCCAGCAGTTACTCGCAGGCCTTGAGCTCCTACGAGCAGTACTTC. Protein sequence: CASSYSQALSSYEQYF.

The chain recombines TRBV5-4 with TRBJ1-5; 8 bases align to TRBD1. V was clipped by 3 bases and J by 4 bases; unmatched bases: 12. Germline CDR1 SGHNT, CDR2 YYREEE (reference sequence). The CDR3 is made up of 17 amino acids. The CDR3 sequence: CASSSMAQGAENQPQHF. The CDR3 DNA reads as TGTGCCAGCAGCTCAATGGCTCAGGGGGCCGAGAATCAGCCCCAGCATTTT.

The rearrangement uses TRBV19 and TRBJ2-6; D unresolved. The V gene lost 5 bases and the J gene lost 0 bases, with 17 bases spanning the gap. Germline CDR1 and CDR2: LNHDA and SQIVND (reference sequence). The CDR3 length is 18 residues. DNA for the CDR3: TGTGCCAGTAGTGGTGGGCTGCTGTCCCTCTCTGGGGCCAACGTCCTGACTTTC. As protein: CASSGGLLSLSGANVLTF.

V is TRBV5-1 and J is TRBJ2-7, with 8 bases aligning to TRBD2. CDR1 SGHRS and CDR2 YFSETQ come from the germline V gene. There are 16 residues in the CDR3. The V segment lost 1 base and the J segment 2 bases; nucleotides outside the gene matches: 8. In DNA, the CDR3 is TGCGCCAGCAGCTTGTCCGGGACTAGTAAAACCTACGAGCAGTACTTC. Translating gives CASSLSGTSKTYEQYF.

This sequence joins TRBV6-5 and TRBJ1-4; TRBD1 is a possible D gene (5 bases). The CDR3 extends over 12 amino acids. V lost 2 bases to trimming and J lost 11 bases, with 9 bases between them. The germline CDR1 and CDR2 sequences are MNHEY and SVGAGI. CDR3 sequence: CASSYTGVKLFF. Written as DNA, the CDR3 is TGTGCCAGCAGTTACACGGGGGTTAAACTGTTTTTT.

This rearrangement joins TRBV28 to TRBJ1-2; 11 bases are shared with TRBD1. From germline, CDR1 is MDHEN and CDR2 SYDVKM. The CDR3 extends over 15 amino acids. The J segment lost 3 bases and the V segment lost 6 bases, leaving 6 bases of the junction unmatched. The CDR3 here is CASSPRDRGDYGYTF. In nucleotides, the CDR3 is TGTGCCAGCAGCCCCAGGGACAGGGGGGACTATGGCTACACCTTC.

The chain has TRBV5-6 and TRBJ1-4, with TRBD1 matching 9 bases. Germline trimming cut 4 bases from V and 7 bases from J; bases unmatched to any gene: 11. Germline assignment: CDR1 SGHDT and CDR2 YYEEEE. The length of the CDR3 is 16 residues. The CDR3 loop reads CASSTYRTGVGEKLFF. The CDR3 region has the DNA TGTGCCAGCAGCACTTACCGGACAGGGGTTGGTGAAAAACTGTTTTTT.

The V and J genes are TRBV7-9 and TRBJ2-7; no definite D call. V lost 1 base to trimming and J lost 11 bases, with 15 bases between them. Per the germline V gene, CDR1 is SEHNR and CDR2 is FQNEAQ (reference sequence). CDR3 length: 13 residues. CDR3 in DNA: TGTGCCAGCAGCTTAGAGGTTTCAGATCAGGAGTACTTC. Its translation is CASSLEVSDQEYF.

This clone was seen a single time. The V call is TRBV9, the J call TRBJ2-5; TRBD2 agrees at 9 bases. V gave up 0 bases and J gave up 5 bases; unmatched junction bases: 8. Per germline, CDR1 SGDLS and CDR2 YYNGEE. There are 16 residues in the CDR3. The CDR3 DNA reads as TGTGCCAGCAGCGTAGGGGTTAGCGGGAGTGGGGAGACCCAGTACTTC. Its translation is CASSVGVSGSGETQYF. The entire variable domain, with the rest obtained from reference TRBV9 and TRBJ2-5, is as follows: DSGVTQTPKHLITATGQRVTLRCSPRSGDLSVYWYQQSLDQGLQFLIQYYNGEERAKGNILERFSAQQFPDLHSELNLSSLELGDSALYFCASSVGVSGSGETQYFGPGTRLLVL.

The V and J genes are TRBV19 and TRBJ2-7, with TRBD1 matching over 11 bases. The CDR3 extends over 19 amino acids. Unmatched junction bases numbered 17, after V lost 4 bases and J lost 3 bases. Germline V lookup: CDR1 LNHDA, CDR2 SQIVND (reference sequence). In DNA form, the CDR3 reads TGTGCCAGTAGTACGATATATCAATTCCAAGGGACAGGGGGCTACGAGCAGTACTTC. Its protein is CASSTIYQFQGTGGYEQYF.